The 11 T cell receptor beta chains reported below all come from one sample, sequenced in a study of CD4 T cells in relation to SARS-CoV-2 and coronaviruses. The data were produced by immunoSEQ multiplex PCR, yet TCRdb's version contains in-frame clones alone and is incomplete. The table shows roughly 68,000 clones, with roughly 93% occurring only once. CD4+ T cells from unexposed donors were obtained before the COVID-19 pandemic (2011-2018). Sequencing was done on a sample of naive CD4+ T cells from PBMCs. Subset in this sample: naive CD4+ T cells isolated by negative enrichment. These receptors were obtained from a human donor in good health.

About this clone: One end of the junction fails to match germline, which may point to a read error. V and J are TRBV6-5 and TRBJ1-1; a possible D gene is TRBD1 (6 bases). CDR3 length: 13 amino acids. Germline V gene sequence: CDR1 MNHEY, CDR2 SVGAGI. The CDR3 sequence is CASSYRGNAEAFF. In DNA, the CDR3 is TGTGCCAGCAGTTACAGGGGGAACGCTGAAGCTTTCTTT.

This clone was seen once. J is TRBJ2-3 and V is TRBV24-1; D unclear. From germline, CDR1 is KGHDR and CDR2 SFDVKD. With 1 base removed from V and 7 bases from J, the gap between germline ends came to 8 bases. This CDR3 is 13 amino acids long. In DNA, the CDR3 is TGTGCCACCAGTGATTTAATACTTAATACGCAGTATTTT. Its translation is CATSDLILNTQYF.

J is TRBJ2-1 and V is TRBV24-1, with 10 bases identical to TRBD1. Germline V gene lookup returns CDR1 KGHDR and CDR2 SFDVKD. Losses at the gene ends were 3 bases for V and 7 bases for J; bases not matched to a gene: 8. The CDR3 sequence is 16 residues long. The CDR3 loop reads CATSDLDRGQRNEQFF. Here the CDR3 DNA reads TGTGCCACCAGTGATCTTGACAGGGGGCAAAGGAATGAGCAGTTCTTC.

J is TRBJ1-5 and V is TRBV5-1, with a weak D call TRBD1 (5 bases). Germline loops: CDR1 SGHRS, CDR2 YFSETQ. CDR3 size: 13 residues. The germline V and J ends were trimmed by 4 bases and 4 bases, with 9 bases remaining between them. CDR3 sequence reads: CASSVSGNQPQHF. Written as DNA, the CDR3 is TGCGCCAGCAGCGTTTCAGGGAATCAGCCCCAGCATTTT.

V gene TRBV6-2 or TRBV6-3 combines with J gene TRBJ1-1; 7 bases are shared with TRBD1. CDR3 length: 13 residues. The germline V gene has CDR1 MNHEY and CDR2 SVGEGT. Trimming at V came to 6 bases and at J to 3 bases, leaving 4 bases not matched to a gene. CDR3 sequence: CASSHRGYTEAFF. CDR3 nucleotides: TGTGCCAGCAGCCACAGGGGTTACACTGAAGCTTTCTTT.

The rearrangement links TRBV6-5 to TRBJ2-3, with 7 bases fitting TRBD1. The CDR3 covers 16 residues. Trimming removed 2 bases from V and 2 bases from J; junction bases left unmatched: 7. The V gene's germline CDR1 is MNHEY and CDR2 SVGAGI. The CDR3 here is CASSYRGRGPTDTQYF. CDR3 coding DNA: TGTGCCAGCAGTTACCGGGGTAGGGGGCCCACAGATACGCAGTATTTT.

The sample holds a few counts of this clone. In nucleotides, the CDR3 is TGCGCCAGCAAACGGACAGGGTCGTCAAATCAGCCCCAGCATTTT. It yields the protein CASKRTGSSNQPQHF. The rearrangement links TRBV10-2 to TRBJ1-5, with 8 bases lining up with TRBD1. CDR3 size: 15 residues. The germline gives CDR1 WSHSY, CDR2 SAAADI. J was trimmed by 4 bases and V by 7 bases; bases with no gene match: 9.

The count of this clone is one. V and J are TRBV7-7 and TRBJ2-2, with D hard to call. Trimming pared 5 bases from V and 4 bases from J, leaving 8 bases between. Germline V gene lookup returns CDR1 SSHAT and CDR2 FNYEAQ (reference sequence). The CDR3 totals 13 residues. In nucleotides, the CDR3 is TGTGCCAGCAGCCTTCGATCCACCGGGGAGCTGTTTTTT. This codes for CASSLRSTGELFF.

Remarks on this clone: Other DNA sequences in the same sample also yield this CDR3. The V and J genes are TRBV12-3 or TRBV12-4 and TRBJ1-2; no firm D call. The CDR3 length is 12 residues. The V and J ends lost 3 bases and 2 bases respectively, with 4 bases between them. The CDR3: CASSFGNYGYTF. CDR3 DNA: TGTGCCAGCAGTTTTGGCAACTATGGCTACACCTTC.

The V call is TRBV5-3, the J call TRBJ2-3; perhaps TRBD1 as D (5 bases). TRBV5-3 is noted as an ORF with a role that remains uncertain. The CDR3 has 15 residues. Trimming stripped 6 bases from V and 3 bases from J, with 17 bases between. The CDR3 reads CARNIGRGATDTQYF. CDR3 nucleotides: TGTGCCAGAAATATCGGTCGTGGGGCAACAGATACGCAGTATTTT.

This sequence joins TRBV29-1 and TRBJ2-5; 8 positions match TRBD1. Germline trimming cut 7 bases from V and 2 bases from J; bases unmatched to any gene: 6. CDR3 length: 13 amino acids. The germline gives CDR1 SQVTM, CDR2 ANQGSEA. The CDR3 coding sequence is TGCAGCGCCCAGGGGGCTCCTCAAGAGACCCAGTACTTC. Its protein product is CSAQGAPQETQYF. Full variable domain (missing parts from reference TRBV29-1 and TRBJ2-5): SAVISQKPSRDICQRGTSLTIQCQVDSQVTMMFWYRQQPGQSLTLIATANQGSEATYESGFVIDKFPISRPNLTFSTLTVSNMSPEDSSIYLCSAQGAPQETQYFGPGTRLLVL.